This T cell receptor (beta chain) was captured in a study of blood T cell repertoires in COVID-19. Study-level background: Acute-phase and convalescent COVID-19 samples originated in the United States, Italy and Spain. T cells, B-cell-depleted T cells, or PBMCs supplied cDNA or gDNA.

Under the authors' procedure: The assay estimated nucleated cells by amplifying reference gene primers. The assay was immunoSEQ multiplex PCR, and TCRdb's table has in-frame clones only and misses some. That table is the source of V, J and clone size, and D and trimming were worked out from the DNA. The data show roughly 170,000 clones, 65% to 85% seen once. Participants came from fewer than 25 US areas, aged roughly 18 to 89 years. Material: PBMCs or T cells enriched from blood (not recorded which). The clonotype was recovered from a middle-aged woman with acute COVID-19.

Here the CDR3 DNA reads TGTGCCAGCAGTTATCGGAGGGACACTGAAGCTTTCTTT. Amino acid sequence: CASSYRRDTEAFF. The V call is TRBV6-5, the J call TRBJ1-1; no definite D call. The germline CDR1 and CDR2 sequences are MNHEY and SVGAGI. The CDR3 loop spans 13 amino acids. V gave up 3 bases and J gave up 3 bases, with 8 bases separating them.